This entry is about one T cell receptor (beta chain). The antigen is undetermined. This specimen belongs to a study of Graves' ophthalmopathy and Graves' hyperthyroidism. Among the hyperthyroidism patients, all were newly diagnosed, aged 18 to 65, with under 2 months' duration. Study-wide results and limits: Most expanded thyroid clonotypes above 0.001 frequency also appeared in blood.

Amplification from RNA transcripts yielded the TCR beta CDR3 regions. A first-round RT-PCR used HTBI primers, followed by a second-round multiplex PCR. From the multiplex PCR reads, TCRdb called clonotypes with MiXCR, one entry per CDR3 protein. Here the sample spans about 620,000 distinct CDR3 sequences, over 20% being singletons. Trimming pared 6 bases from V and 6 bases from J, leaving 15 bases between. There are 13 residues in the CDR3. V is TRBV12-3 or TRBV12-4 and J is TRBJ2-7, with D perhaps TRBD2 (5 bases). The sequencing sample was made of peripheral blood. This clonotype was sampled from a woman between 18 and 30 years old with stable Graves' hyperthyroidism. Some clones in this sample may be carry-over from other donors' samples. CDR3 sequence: CASRWNTRGEQYF. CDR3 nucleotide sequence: TGTGCCAGCAGATGGAACACCCGGGGCGAGCAGTACTTC.